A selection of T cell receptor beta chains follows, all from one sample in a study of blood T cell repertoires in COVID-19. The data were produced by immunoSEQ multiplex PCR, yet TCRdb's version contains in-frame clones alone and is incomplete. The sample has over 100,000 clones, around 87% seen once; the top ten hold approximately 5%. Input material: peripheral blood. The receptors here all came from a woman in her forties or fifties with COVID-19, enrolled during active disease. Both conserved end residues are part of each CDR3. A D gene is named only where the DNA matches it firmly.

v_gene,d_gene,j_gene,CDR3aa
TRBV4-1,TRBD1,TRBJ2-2,CASSQGLRGLSTGELFF
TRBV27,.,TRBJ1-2,CASSRRQNYGYTF
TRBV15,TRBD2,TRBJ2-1,CATSRPTSGGVNEQFF
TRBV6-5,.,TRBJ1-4,CASSYSASEKLFF
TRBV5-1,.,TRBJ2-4,CASSLEPTRLAKNIQYF
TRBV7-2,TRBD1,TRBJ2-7,CASSLYRGSYEQYF
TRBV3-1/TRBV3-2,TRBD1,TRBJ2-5,CASSQDRLQGKETQYF
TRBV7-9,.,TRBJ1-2,CASSVTAQGEGYTF
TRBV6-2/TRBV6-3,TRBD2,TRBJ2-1,CASSYDPSGTQSYNEQFF
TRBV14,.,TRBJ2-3,CASSQGLVRTDTQYF
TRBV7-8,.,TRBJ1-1,CASIPQGGNTEAFF